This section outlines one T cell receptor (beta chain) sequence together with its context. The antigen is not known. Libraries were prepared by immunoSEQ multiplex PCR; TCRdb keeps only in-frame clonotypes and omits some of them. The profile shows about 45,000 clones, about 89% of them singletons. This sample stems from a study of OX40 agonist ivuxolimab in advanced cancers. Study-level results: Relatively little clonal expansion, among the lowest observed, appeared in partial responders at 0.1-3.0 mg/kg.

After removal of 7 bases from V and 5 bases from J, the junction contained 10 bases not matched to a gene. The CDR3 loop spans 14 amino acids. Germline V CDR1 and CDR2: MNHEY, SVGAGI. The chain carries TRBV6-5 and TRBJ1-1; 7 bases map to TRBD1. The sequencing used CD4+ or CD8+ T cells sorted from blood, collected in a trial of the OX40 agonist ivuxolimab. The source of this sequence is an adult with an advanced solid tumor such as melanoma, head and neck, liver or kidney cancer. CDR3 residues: CASNLAQGWTEAFF. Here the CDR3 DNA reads TGTGCCAGCAACCTAGCACAGGGGTGGACTGAAGCTTTCTTT.